This section outlines one T cell receptor (beta chain) sequence together with its context. This clone showed up just a few times. Its antigen is still unknown. Per-base qualities were not stored, and no clone one base away is much larger. All of the isolated RNA was reverse transcribed with the High Capacity cDNA Reverse Transcription Kit, so expressed TCRB transcripts were sequenced. Naive, central memory and regulatory T cell samples underwent deep immunoSEQ sequencing, averaging about 3.57 million total reads per sample. Sorted cells were lysed in RLT buffer and RNA was extracted with DNase-treated RNeasy Micro or Mini kits, depending on cell number. To prevent cross-contamination, every cell subset was processed on its own, while patient and healthy donor samples were processed together. TCRB sequences were amplified from cDNA with the immunoSEQ multiplex PCR, producing 87-bp fragments spanning the CDR3 region. Sequencing of the amplicons was performed on the Illumina HiSeq platform. Turning to the authors' computational methods: PCR bias was corrected computationally using synthetic template baselines, and reads within Hamming distance 2 were collapsed, with unmergeable singletons discarded. By aligning reads against IMGT, V, D and J genes, CDR3 length, and insertions or deletions at six rearrangement sites were assigned. Within each subset, clonotype counts were normalized to the number of sorted cells before true diversity and Gini coefficients were calculated with the tcR R package. The overlap coefficient, calculated on TCRB nucleotide sequences, was used to quantify repertoire sharing. Out-of-frame TCRB sequences from naive cells were analyzed to stand in for the pre-selection repertoire. The source is immuneACCESS, and TCRdb retained only in-frame sequences with V and J called. Part of the clones is not carried over; for the studies checked, unresolved V genes explain less than half of this, and the remainder is unexplained. V, J and clone size were drawn from that table, and D and trimming were deduced from the DNA. The table for this sample lists 200,000 to 250,000 clones; over 7.5% of them were counted only once. In total, the top ten clones hold around 0.031% of the sample.

This entry is derived from a study of beta chain features in type 1 diabetes (dated by TCRdb to 2016 to 2019). Describing the broader study: No differences in mean age, gender distribution, total cell number or subset yield were found between patients and healthy donors. Naive and central memory subsets were obtained from all 28 donors, but regulatory and stem cell-like memory subsets were isolated from only 8 patients and roughly 8 healthy donors. A total of 100 million to 110 million sorted cells were examined across all samples, and a strong correlation was observed between cell number per subset and RNA yield. In the study, recently diagnosed type 1 diabetes patients and matched healthy donors were compared on the TCRB repertoires of their sorted circulating CD4+ T cell subsets. Results and caveats for the whole study, not just this receptor: Because the HLA sub-analyses included only small numbers of individuals, any influence of HLA type on TCRB rearrangement was left unresolved. Shorter templates might have been favored by PCR, but patient and control samples were amplified and corrected together, so both groups would have been affected equally by any skew. Type 1 diabetes patients showed a moderate but significant shortening of TCRB CDR3 length in all four CD4+ subsets. Naive, central memory and regulatory TCRB repertoires appeared to be more alike among patients than among healthy donors. Patients with type 1 diabetes made fewer insertions and deleted more nucleotides at VDJ recombination sites, implying thymic rearrangement abnormalities. Because cDNA rather than genomic DNA was sequenced, highly expressing activated cells could have been over-represented, although no difference in activation and CD3 levels was found between groups.

From each donor, a single peripheral blood sample of roughly 0.11 L on average was drawn into heparinised tubes. A BD FACSAria II was used to sort naive, central memory, regulatory and stem cell-like memory CD4+ T cells with a panel that included CD45RO, CCR7, CD25, CD127, CD95 and CD27. Purity was above 95% for every sorted population. Right away, PBMCs were isolated by Lymphoprep density gradient centrifugation and were stained directly, with no culture step. So that batch effects would be minimized, each experiment stained and sorted samples in pairs, pairing one healthy donor with one patient. CDR1 and CDR2 are read off the germline V gene (reference sequence) as SEHNR and FQNEAQ. The CDR3 sequence holds 16 residues, the cysteine and phenylalanine included. Only CDR3 DNA remains: 48 bases, in frame from the first base. V is pared back by 5 bases and J by 1 base, with 16 bases lying between the germline termini.

The specimen sequenced was naive CD4+ T cells from blood. In light of the paper, this sample's cell subset or site label describes: true naive CD4+ T cells. The sequence joins TRBV7-9 to TRBJ2-3; the D gene is perhaps TRBD2, on 6 matching bases. The TCR comes from a woman younger than 35 in good health. This receptor has the CDR3 CASSPGTELRTDTQYF. The DNA sequence reads TGTGCCAGCAGCCCCGGGACTGAGCTACGCACAGATACGCAGTATTTT.